The clone carrying this TCR beta chain has a handful of counts. The length of the CDR3 is 17 residues. The trim removed 5 bases at V and 5 bases at J, leaving 14 bases unmatched. Germline CDR1 SGHNT, CDR2 YENEEA. Clones were read by immunoSEQ multiplex PCR, and TCRdb kept only the in-frame ones, dropping some. Altogether about 140,000 clones are present, over 75% being singletons, with the ten largest covering about 2.9%. This record comes from a study of blood T cell repertoires in COVID-19. This chain connects TRBV11-3 to TRBJ2-2; 7 positions agree with TRBD2. The receptor comes from a woman aged 45-60 years who had recovered from COVID-19. What was sequenced was PBMCs or T cells enriched from blood (not recorded which). The CDR3 DNA follows: TGTGCCAGCAGCCCCTACGGGGGGATGGAAAGGACCGGGGAGCTGTTTTTT. It encodes CASSPYGGMERTGELFF.